Sequencing of this TCR beta chain was carried out in a study of PD-L1 blockade in urothelial cancer. Study-level background: About 90% of the 29 patients were males with bladder-origin urothelial cancer. Findings of the study overall: Lower pretreatment blood TCR clonality, under the median, predicted better survival, researchers reported.

Comment on this clone: Antigen: not known.

Each PCR had synthetic TCR analog templates added to it as a spike-in. TCRdb keeps only in-frame clones here, not all; method: immunoSEQ multiplex PCR. The sample has 100,000 or so clones, over 80% seen once. The CDR3 has 14 residues. Germline values: CDR1 MDHEN, CDR2 SYDVKM. V lost 7 bases, J lost 0 bases, and 6 bases stayed unmatched. The sample was PBMCs, taken around atezolizumab (anti-PD-L1) treatment. The source is a woman at least 80 years old with urothelial cancer. The chain combines TRBV28 with TRBJ2-7; TRBD1 matches 7 bases. As DNA, the CDR3 is TGTGCCAGCATCACAGGGGATAGCTCCTACGAGCAGTACTTC. It codes for CASITGDSSYEQYF.